This entry lists 2 T cell receptor beta chains sequenced from one sample in a study of control samples from healthy donors and cancer patients. The table came from immunoSEQ multiplex PCR; TCRdb's copy has only in-frame clones and leaves some out. The sample has approximately 150,000 clones, roughly 89% seen once; the top ten hold over 6.5%. The material sequenced was PBMCs. The receptor set was obtained from a man aged 50 to 59 with head and neck cancer.

A single count supports this clone. CDR3 in DNA: TGTGCCAGCAGATTGACTAGCGGGGCCTACAATGAGCAGTTCTTC. As protein: CASRLTSGAYNEQFF. The rearrangement uses TRBV6-5 and TRBJ2-1, with 11 bases matching TRBD2. Germline lookup yields CDR1 MNHEY and CDR2 SVGAGI. V lost 6 bases to trimming and J lost 2 bases; unmatched junction nucleotides: 3. This CDR3 is built from 15 residues.

CDR3 protein: CASSLGERANEAFF. The CDR3 DNA reads TGTGCCAGCAGTTTGGGGGAGAGGGCCAATGAAGCTTTCTTT. The rearrangement joins TRBV28 to TRBJ1-1; the D gene is possibly TRBD1 (5 bases). Trimming left V 3 bases short and J 7 bases short, with 15 bases between. CDR1 and CDR2 from the germline V gene are MDHEN and SYDVKM. The CDR3 has 14 amino acids.